The source of this T cell receptor (beta chain) is a study of OX40 agonist ivuxolimab in advanced cancers. On the study more broadly: Partial responses occurred in Three dose-escalation patients, one with hepatocellular carcinoma and two with cutaneous melanoma.

CDR1 and CDR2 (germline): MNHEY, SVGAGI. The ends were cut back, 10 bases at V and 8 bases at J, with 11 bases in the middle. The CDR3 is made up of 10 amino acids. Overall study findings and caveats: The study did not work out the antigen specificity of the expanded peripheral T cells.

As concerns this clone: The antigen is not known.

Sequencing used immunoSEQ multiplex PCR; TCRdb keeps in-frame clones, though not all of them. Seen here are over 25,000 clones, 80% to 85% observed once, and the top ten hold roughly a fifth. This rearrangement joins TRBV6-5 to TRBJ1-1; no clear D. The sample was CD4+ or CD8+ T cells sorted from blood, taken in a trial of the OX40 agonist ivuxolimab. The sequence came from an adult with an advanced solid tumor such as melanoma, head and neck, liver or kidney cancer. Here the CDR3 reads CATQAGEAFF. DNA of the CDR3: TGTGCCACCCAGGCGGGGGAAGCTTTCTTT.